The clone carrying this T cell receptor (beta chain) occurred a few times. Its cognate antigen is unknown. From germline, CDR1 is MGHDK and CDR2 SYGVNS. V lost 1 base to trimming and J lost 7 bases; unmatched junction nucleotides: 10. The CDR3 sequence is 17 residues long. This record comes from a study of T cells in Graves' hyperthyroidism and ophthalmopathy. The study, taken as a whole, reports: Among thyroid clonotypes expanded above 0.001, most also appeared in blood.

It was RNA transcripts that yielded the amplified TCR beta CDR3 regions. RT-PCR in the first round (using the HTBI primer set) targeted the TCR CDR3. TCRdb re-derived calls from the multiplex PCR reads in MiXCR, one entry per CDR3 protein. The data hold approximately 380,000 distinct CDR3 sequences, with approximately 18% observed a single time. The receptor was isolated from a man between 18 and 35 years old with Graves' ophthalmopathy. V is TRBV25-1 and J is TRBJ2-5, with TRBD2 matching over 12 bases. The sequencing input was blood. In nucleotides, the CDR3 is TGTGCCAGCAGTGAATGGACCTCGACTAGCGGGGGACGGACCCAGTACTTC. It is translated as CASSEWTSTSGGRTQYF.